A selection of T cell receptor beta chains follows, all from one sample in a study of T cells in Graves' hyperthyroidism and ophthalmopathy. MiXCR, applied by TCRdb to the multiplex PCR reads, yields one record per CDR3 protein. Seen here are roughly 740,000 distinct CDR3 sequences, approximately 16% observed once, and the top ten hold about 8.4%. Material: blood. These receptors were collected from a young man with Graves' hyperthyroidism. Each CDR3 is given with its conserved first and last residue. D genes are given only for firm matches. Clone size, where shown, is once, few, many, or a class for clones that have expanded.

V gene: TRBV6-2/TRBV6-3; CDR3 length: 16; D gene: TRBD1; clone size: -; J gene: TRBJ1-1; CDR3 DNA: TGTGCCAGCAATCTCCCCGCGGGGACAGCCGCAACTGAAGCTTTCTTT; CDR3 protein: CASNLPAGTAATEAFF
V gene: TRBV20-1; CDR3 length: 13; D gene: -; clone size: -; J gene: TRBJ1-2; CDR3 DNA: TGCAGTGCTAGCCAGGGTTCTAACTATGGCTACACCTTC; CDR3 protein: CSASQGSNYGYTF
V gene: TRBV28; CDR3 length: 17; D gene: TRBD2; clone size: -; J gene: TRBJ2-2; CDR3 DNA: TGTGCCAGCAGTGTCCTAACGGGAGGGAGGTTGGTCGGGGAGCTGTTTTTT; CDR3 protein: CASSVLTGGRLVGELFF
V gene: TRBV10-3; CDR3 length: 14; D gene: TRBD1; clone size: few; J gene: TRBJ1-2; CDR3 DNA: TGTGCCATCAGTGGGACAGGGGGCGGCTATGGCTACACCTTC; CDR3 protein: CAISGTGGGYGYTF
V gene: TRBV7-9; CDR3 length: 16; D gene: -; clone size: -; J gene: TRBJ1-2; CDR3 DNA: TGTGCCAGCAGCACCGCGGGACCGCAGTCTCGCTATGGCTACACCTTC; CDR3 protein: CASSTAGPQSRYGYTF
V gene: TRBV3-1; CDR3 length: 18; D gene: TRBD1; clone size: few; J gene: TRBJ2-1; CDR3 DNA: TGTGCCAGCAGCCAAGATTTTTGGGGACAGGGGGCCAAGGGTGAGCAGTTCTTC; CDR3 protein: CASSQDFWGQGAKGEQFF
V gene: TRBV14; CDR3 length: 16; D gene: TRBD1; clone size: -; J gene: TRBJ1-5; CDR3 DNA: TGTGCCAGCAGCCCAGACAGGGTCGATAGCAATCAGCCCCAGCATTTT; CDR3 protein: CASSPDRVDSNQPQHF
V gene: TRBV25-1; CDR3 length: 19; D gene: TRBD1; clone size: -; J gene: TRBJ1-1; CDR3 DNA: TGTGCCAGCAGTGAATTATTTGGACAGGGGGCCAACCCCTCCCCTGAAGCTTTCTTT; CDR3 protein: CASSELFGQGANPSPEAFF
V gene: TRBV7-9; CDR3 length: 12; D gene: -; clone size: many; J gene: TRBJ2-7; CDR3 DNA: TGTGCCAGCTCACCACGCCCCTACGAGCAGTACTTC; CDR3 protein: CASSPRPYEQYF
V gene: TRBV20-1; CDR3 length: 14; D gene: -; clone size: many; J gene: TRBJ2-5; CDR3 DNA: TGCAGTGCTAGTCCCGGGTCTCGACAAGAGACCCAGTACTTC; CDR3 protein: CSASPGSRQETQYF
V gene: TRBV7-9; CDR3 length: 13; D gene: TRBD1; clone size: few; J gene: TRBJ1-2; CDR3 DNA: TGTGCCAGCAACCCAGGGGGATCCTATGGCTACACCTTC; CDR3 protein: CASNPGGSYGYTF
V gene: TRBV4-1; CDR3 length: 14; D gene: -; clone size: -; J gene: TRBJ1-1; CDR3 DNA: TGCGCCAGCAGCCAGGACAGCTTTTACACTGAAGCTTTCTTT; CDR3 protein: CASSQDSFYTEAFF
V gene: TRBV15; CDR3 length: 15; D gene: TRBD2; clone size: -; J gene: TRBJ2-7; CDR3 DNA: TGTGCCACCAGCAGAGAACGGGGGGGAGGGTACGAGCAGTACTTC; CDR3 protein: CATSRERGGGYEQYF
V gene: TRBV28; CDR3 length: 14; D gene: -; clone size: many; J gene: TRBJ2-7; CDR3 DNA: TGTGCCAGCAGCCCTCGGTTGAGCTCCTACGAGCAGTACTTC; CDR3 protein: CASSPRLSSYEQYF
V gene: TRBV9; CDR3 length: 14; D gene: TRBD1; clone size: -; J gene: TRBJ1-5; CDR3 DNA: TGTGCCAGCAGCCTCACAGGGGGCGACCAGCCCCAGCATTTT; CDR3 protein: CASSLTGGDQPQHF
V gene: TRBV28; CDR3 length: 20; D gene: -; clone size: many; J gene: TRBJ2-3; CDR3 DNA: TGTGCCAGCAGCGTTCGGAGCGGAGAAGTGTGGGGTACTAGCACAGATACGCAGTATTTT; CDR3 protein: CASSVRSGEVWGTSTDTQYF
V gene: TRBV6-1; CDR3 length: 14; D gene: TRBD2; clone size: -; J gene: TRBJ2-2; CDR3 DNA: TGTGCCAGCAGGTCTAGCGGGAACACCGGGGAGCTGTTTTTT; CDR3 protein: CASRSSGNTGELFF
V gene: TRBV10-1; CDR3 length: 15; D gene: TRBD2; clone size: -; J gene: TRBJ2-3; CDR3 DNA: TGCGCCAGCAGTGAGTACCAACTAGCGGGGGATACGCAGTATTTT; CDR3 protein: CASSEYQLAGDTQYF
V gene: TRBV24-1; CDR3 length: 18; D gene: TRBD2; clone size: many; J gene: TRBJ2-5; CDR3 DNA: TGTGCCACCAGTGACCCCACTAGCGGGAGTGCGTTTGGAGAGACCCAGTACTTC; CDR3 protein: CATSDPTSGSAFGETQYF
V gene: TRBV19; CDR3 length: 14; D gene: -; clone size: -; J gene: TRBJ1-1; CDR3 DNA: TGTGCCATCTCGGGGGGACTCATGAACACTGAAGCTTTCTTT; CDR3 protein: CAISGGLMNTEAFF
V gene: TRBV20-1; CDR3 length: 14; D gene: -; clone size: many; J gene: TRBJ2-7; CDR3 DNA: TGCAGTGCTAGAGATCTCACAGGTCTGGACGAGCAGTACTTC; CDR3 protein: CSARDLTGLDEQYF
V gene: TRBV18; CDR3 length: 11; D gene: -; clone size: many; J gene: TRBJ2-5; CDR3 DNA: TGTGCCAGCTCACCAGAGAAGACCCAGTACTTC; CDR3 protein: CASSPEKTQYF
V gene: TRBV6-1; CDR3 length: 15; D gene: TRBD1; clone size: few; J gene: TRBJ1-5; CDR3 DNA: TGTGCCAGCAGATCCCCGGGACAGCACAATCAGCCCCAGCATTTT; CDR3 protein: CASRSPGQHNQPQHF
V gene: TRBV7-2; CDR3 length: 13; D gene: -; clone size: many; J gene: TRBJ2-1; CDR3 DNA: TGTGCCAGCAAGGGAGGCTCCTACAATGAGCAGTTCTTC; CDR3 protein: CASKGGSYNEQFF
V gene: TRBV6-6; CDR3 length: 16; D gene: -; clone size: few; J gene: TRBJ2-3; CDR3 DNA: TGTGCCAGCAGTTACTCCGGGGTTTTAAGCGCAGATACGCAGTATTTT; CDR3 protein: CASSYSGVLSADTQYF
V gene: TRBV12-5; CDR3 length: 15; D gene: -; clone size: -; J gene: TRBJ1-1; CDR3 DNA: TGTGCTAGTGGTCCCCCGGGCAGATTCAACGCTGAAGCTTTCTTT; CDR3 protein: CASGPPGRFNAEAFF
V gene: TRBV28; CDR3 length: 17; D gene: -; clone size: -; J gene: TRBJ1-3; CDR3 DNA: TGTGCCAGCAGTTTATGGGAGGGCCCCAGCTCTGGAAGCACCATATATTTT; CDR3 protein: CASSLWEGPSSGSTIYF
V gene: TRBV6-2/TRBV6-3; CDR3 length: 15; D gene: TRBD1; clone size: -; J gene: TRBJ1-2; CDR3 DNA: TGTGCCAGCCATGGACAGGGGAATACTAACTATGGCTACACCTTC; CDR3 protein: CASHGQGNTNYGYTF
V gene: TRBV28; CDR3 length: 16; D gene: -; clone size: many; J gene: TRBJ2-7; CDR3 DNA: TGTGCCAGCAGTTTTTCCGGTAGTCGACTGGGCCACGAGCAGTACTTC; CDR3 protein: CASSFSGSRLGHEQYF
V gene: TRBV29-1; CDR3 length: 13; D gene: -; clone size: many; J gene: TRBJ2-5; CDR3 DNA: TGCAGCGTAGGACGGGGGATTGGAGAGACCCAGTACTTC; CDR3 protein: CSVGRGIGETQYF
V gene: TRBV29-1; CDR3 length: 11; D gene: -; clone size: few; J gene: TRBJ1-1; CDR3 DNA: TGCAGCGTTTGGTCAGGCGGTGAAGCTTTCTTT; CDR3 protein: CSVWSGGEAFF
V gene: TRBV19; CDR3 length: 17; D gene: TRBD2; clone size: -; J gene: TRBJ2-1; CDR3 DNA: TGTGCCAGTAGTACCCTCCCCGTGGTAGCGGGAACCGATGAGCAGTTCTTC; CDR3 protein: CASSTLPVVAGTDEQFF
V gene: TRBV20-1; CDR3 length: 13; D gene: TRBD1; clone size: many; J gene: TRBJ2-5; CDR3 DNA: TGCAGTGCCCCTATGACAGGGGAAGAGACCCAGTACTTC; CDR3 protein: CSAPMTGEETQYF
V gene: TRBV20-1; CDR3 length: 13; D gene: -; clone size: -; J gene: TRBJ1-4; CDR3 DNA: TGCAGTGCTACCGCCCGGGGGGGGGAAAAACTGTTTTTT; CDR3 protein: CSATARGGEKLFF
V gene: TRBV18; CDR3 length: 15; D gene: -; clone size: many; J gene: TRBJ2-7; CDR3 DNA: TGTGCCAGCTCACCATATGGGAGTACGGAATACGAGCAGTACTTC; CDR3 protein: CASSPYGSTEYEQYF
V gene: TRBV20-1; CDR3 length: 16; D gene: TRBD2; clone size: -; J gene: TRBJ2-2; CDR3 DNA: TGCAGTGCTGGGGAGACTAGCGGGAGGGACACCGGGGAGCTGTTTTTT; CDR3 protein: CSAGETSGRDTGELFF
V gene: TRBV11-2; CDR3 length: 15; D gene: -; clone size: many; J gene: TRBJ2-3; CDR3 DNA: TGTGCCAGCAGCCATGGGACTTCTAGCACAGATACGCAGTATTTT; CDR3 protein: CASSHGTSSTDTQYF
V gene: TRBV6-1; CDR3 length: 14; D gene: -; clone size: -; J gene: TRBJ2-1; CDR3 DNA: TGTGCCAGCAGTGACTTCAGCTTACAGGGTTTGCAGTTCTTC; CDR3 protein: CASSDFSLQGLQFF
V gene: TRBV19; CDR3 length: 14; D gene: TRBD1; clone size: -; J gene: TRBJ2-1; CDR3 DNA: TGTGCCAGTAGTGACCGGGACAGGGGGCATGAGCAGTTCTTC; CDR3 protein: CASSDRDRGHEQFF
V gene: TRBV7-2; CDR3 length: 15; D gene: -; clone size: many; J gene: TRBJ2-1; CDR3 DNA: TGTGCCAGCAGCTCCAGAGGGGGGCGGGAGATTGAGCAGTTCTTC; CDR3 protein: CASSSRGGREIEQFF
V gene: TRBV11-2; CDR3 length: 16; D gene: TRBD1; clone size: few; J gene: TRBJ1-2; CDR3 DNA: TGTGCCAGCAGCTCCCTACAGGGCAGGGGGAAAAATGGCTACACCTTC; CDR3 protein: CASSSLQGRGKNGYTF
V gene: TRBV7-9; CDR3 length: 14; D gene: -; clone size: many; J gene: TRBJ2-5; CDR3 DNA: TGTGCCAGCAGCTCGATGCGCGGGAAAGAGACCCAGTACTTC; CDR3 protein: CASSSMRGKETQYF
V gene: TRBV30; CDR3 length: 15; D gene: -; clone size: few; J gene: TRBJ2-7; CDR3 DNA: TGTGCCTGGAGTGTCAAGCGGAACCTCCCCTACGAGCAGTACTTC; CDR3 protein: CAWSVKRNLPYEQYF
V gene: TRBV2; CDR3 length: 16; D gene: TRBD2; clone size: few; J gene: TRBJ2-4; CDR3 DNA: TGTGCCAGCAGTCCTACTAGCGGCCTAGCCAAAAACATTCAGTACTTC; CDR3 protein: CASSPTSGLAKNIQYF
V gene: TRBV28; CDR3 length: 15; D gene: -; clone size: few; J gene: TRBJ2-3; CDR3 DNA: TGTGCCAGCAGTCCTCAGTCAGTGTTCACAGATACGCAGTATTTT; CDR3 protein: CASSPQSVFTDTQYF
V gene: TRBV7-2; CDR3 length: 14; D gene: TRBD1; clone size: many; J gene: TRBJ2-2; CDR3 DNA: TGTGCCAGCAGCTTGACAGGGGGTCAAGGGGAGCTGTTTTTT; CDR3 protein: CASSLTGGQGELFF